This paragraph covers one T cell receptor (beta chain) sequence. No antigen is known for it. Genomic DNA per cell subset filled all wells of several immunoSEQ plates. Clones were sequenced by immunoSEQ multiplex PCR, and TCRdb holds only the in-frame ones, with some missing. The repertoire has around 980,000 clones, about four fifths of them found once; the top ten carry roughly 0.65%. The CDR3 totals 16 residues. Germline V gene lookup returns CDR1 LGHNA and CDR2 YSLEER. With 1 base clipped from V and 1 base from J, the junction kept 2 bases outside the gene matches. These data come from a study of shared clonotypes between healthy human individuals. Across the study: Per donor, CD8 memory used one plate, CD8 naive used two, CD4 memory used three and CD4 naive used three.

General observations from the study: Non-shared clonotypes displayed generation probabilities falling below those of clonotypes present in all four donors.

It was into CD45RA+ naive and CD45RA-negative memory subsets that the CD4+ cells were split. The chain couples TRBV4-3 to TRBJ2-5; 11 bases match TRBD2. This TCR derives from a man aged 18 to 29 in good health. Some clones in this sample may be carry-over from other donors' samples. Specimen: memory CD4+ T cells from PBMCs. Specified subset: CD45RA-negative fraction. CDR3 region: CASSQGTSGFQETQYF. The CDR3 region has the DNA TGCGCCAGCAGCCAAGGGACTAGCGGGTTCCAAGAGACCCAGTACTTC.